This TCR beta chain was identified in a study of OX40 agonist ivuxolimab in advanced cancers. Data came from immunoSEQ multiplex PCR; TCRdb stores just in-frame clones and leaves some out. The data contain about 100,000 clones, less than 95% of them singletons. The CDR3 covers 15 residues. Germline V CDR1 and CDR2: MDHEN, SYDVKM. Trimming took 5 bases from V and 4 from J; bases not matched to a gene: 6. The genes are TRBV28 and TRBJ1-5, with 9 bases identical to TRBD1. The receptor was isolated from an adult with an advanced solid tumor such as melanoma, head and neck, liver or kidney cancer. Sequenced here: CD4+ or CD8+ T cells sorted from blood, sampled in a trial of the OX40 agonist ivuxolimab. CDR3 amino acids: CASSPTGTGNQPQHF. CDR3 bases: TGTGCCAGCAGTCCCACAGGGACAGGGAATCAGCCCCAGCATTTT.